Below are 29 T cell receptor beta chains sequenced from a single sample in a study of neurological immune-mediated disorders. TCRdb itself ran the 5' RACE reads through MiXCR, one entry per CDR3 protein. Of more than 50,000 distinct CDR3 sequences detected, 3.7% appear once; the ten largest clones hold under 2.5%. Sample: PBMCs. These receptors all stem from a woman between 50 and 59 years old with multiple sclerosis.

The rearrangement joins TRBV19 to TRBJ2-1; the match to TRBD2 covers 13 bases. V lost 3 bases, J lost 9 bases, and 5 bases stayed unmatched. In germline, CDR1 is LNHDA, CDR2 SQIVND (reference sequence). This CDR3 contains 15 residues. The DNA of the CDR3 is TGTGCCAGTAGTATGACTAGCGGGAGGTTCAGTGAGCAGTTCTTC. It specifies CASSMTSGRFSEQFF.

This clonotype was seen at least ten times. The rearrangement joins TRBV7-9 to TRBJ2-1; 9 bases line up with TRBD2. Germline values: CDR1 SEHNR, CDR2 FQNEAQ (reference sequence). This CDR3 has 17 residues. The V segment lost 1 base and the J segment 0 bases; nucleotides outside the gene matches: 4. The chain's CDR3 is CASSLGLAGYSYNEQFF. The CDR3 nucleotides are TGTGCCAGCAGCTTAGGGCTAGCGGGATACTCCTACAATGAGCAGTTCTTC.

This clonotype came up many times. The chain has TRBV9 and TRBJ2-1; 11 bases fit TRBD2. The CDR3 runs 16 residues. The J segment lost 5 bases and the V segment lost 3 bases, leaving 7 bases of the junction unmatched. Germline CDR1 is SGDLS and CDR2 is YYNGEE. CDR3 sequence reads: CASSASLAGGHNEQFF. CDR3 coding DNA: TGTGCCAGCAGCGCAAGTTTAGCGGGAGGGCACAATGAGCAGTTCTTC.

This clonotype occurred many times. This rearrangement joins TRBV5-1 to TRBJ2-7, with a tentative D call TRBD2 (5 bases). This CDR3 is built from 15 residues. Germline CDR1 is SGHRS and CDR2 is YFSETQ. Trimming took off 4 bases at V and 0 bases at J, with 14 bases between the two ends. The DNA for the CDR3 is TGCGCCAGCAGCCTTCGGGATCCCAGCTCCTACGAGCAGTACTTC. This translates into CASSLRDPSSYEQYF.

This clonotype was observed at least ten times. V and J are TRBV20-1 and TRBJ2-1, with TRBD2 matching over 9 bases. Germline trimming cut 5 bases from V and 7 bases from J; bases unmatched to any gene: 6. This CDR3 region has 13 residues. Germline CDR1 reads DFQATT; CDR2 reads SNEGSKA (reference sequence). The CDR3 DNA is TGCAGTGCTCCTAGCGGGATCGTAAATGAGCAGTTCTTC. As protein: CSAPSGIVNEQFF.

This chain's CDR3 is CASSPSRDIYSTDTQYF. CDR3 coding DNA: TGTGCCAGCAGCCCAAGCCGGGACATCTATAGCACAGATACGCAGTATTTT. The chain carries TRBV7-3 and TRBJ2-3, with D possibly being TRBD1 (6 bases). The germline CDR1 and CDR2 sequences are SGHTA and FQGTGA. The V end was cut by 5 bases, the J end by 0 bases, with 18 bases between. There are 17 residues in the CDR3.

This clonotype showed up many times. V usage is TRBV12-3 or TRBV12-4 and J usage is TRBJ2-1; possibly TRBD2 for D (6 bases). The CDR3 is made up of 14 amino acids. The ends were cut back, 4 bases at V and 6 bases at J, with 13 bases in the middle. The CDR3 region has the DNA TGTGCCAGCAGTTCTTGGAGGGAGCGCAATGAGCAGTTCTTC. Translated: CASSSWRERNEQFF.

Turning to this clonotype: One base away lies a much larger clone, so this may be a sequencing read error. This chain connects TRBV27 to TRBJ2-7; unclear D gene. The CDR3 has 12 residues. Germline CDR1 and CDR2: MNHEY and SMNVEV (reference sequence). Written as DNA, the CDR3 is TGTGTCAGCAGTTTATCTGGTCAAGAGCAGTACTTC. It codes for CVSSLSGQEQYF.

The sample holds many counts of this clonotype. CDR3 in DNA: TGTGCCAGCAGTTTAAGTGGGCAACCAGTATCTAACTATGGCTACACCTTC. Protein product: CASSLSGQPVSNYGYTF. This chain joins TRBV27 and TRBJ1-2, with D uncertain. This CDR3 spans 17 amino acids. CDR1 is MNHEY and CDR2 is SMNVEV in the germline V gene (reference sequence). V lost 2 bases and J lost 0, with 16 bases in between.

This clonotype occurred many times. J is TRBJ2-3 and V is TRBV20-1; 7 nucleotides align to TRBD2. The V and J ends lost 1 base and 3 bases, in that order; junction bases with no gene match: 7. Germline CDR1 reads DFQATT; CDR2 reads SNEGSKA (reference sequence). This CDR3 region has 15 residues. CDR3 nucleotide sequence: TGCAGTGCTAGAGGTGGGGCGGGAGTTACAGATACGCAGTATTTT. It codes for CSARGGAGVTDTQYF.

In this sample, this clonotype turned up a few times. CDR3 loop: CSAGGGTRVFNEQFF. The CDR3 DNA sequence: TGCAGTGCTGGAGGGGGGACTAGAGTTTTCAATGAGCAGTTCTTC. The rearrangement links TRBV20-1 to TRBJ2-1; 8 bases line up with TRBD2. J was trimmed by 6 bases and V by 5 bases; bases with no gene match: 12. In germline, CDR1 is DFQATT, CDR2 SNEGSKA (reference sequence). This CDR3 is 15 amino acids long.

The CDR3 reads CASSYLQYSNQPQHF. In DNA form, the CDR3 reads TGTGCCAGCAGTTACCTTCAATATAGCAATCAGCCCCAGCATTTT. The J gene is TRBJ1-5, the V gene TRBV6-6; D not resolved. Germline V lookup: CDR1 MNHNY, CDR2 SVGAGI (reference sequence). The CDR3 sequence is 15 residues long. Trimming left V 2 bases short and J 0 bases short, with 8 bases between.

About this clonotype: A clone one base away is much larger, so this may be a read error. The conserved phenylalanine or tryptophan normally closing the CDR3 is absent here, so this likely arose from a read error. The CDR3 here is CASSLGGRGEETQYY. Here the CDR3 DNA reads TGTGCCAGCAGTTTGGGCGGGAGAGGGGAAGAGACCCAGTACTAC. V and J are TRBV12-3 or TRBV12-4 and TRBJ2-5; TRBD2 matches at 7 bases. The CDR3 loop spans 15 amino acids. J was trimmed by 3 bases and V by 3 bases; bases with no gene match: 7.

This clonotype was observed many times. This CDR3 is CASSGNRAAGNTIYF. In DNA, the CDR3 is TGTGCCAGCAGTGGAAACAGGGCTGCTGGAAACACCATATATTTT. The V gene is TRBV25-1, the J gene TRBJ1-3, with D perhaps TRBD1 (6 bases). CDR1 and CDR2 (germline): MGHDK, SYGVNS. The ends were cut back, 4 bases at V and 2 bases at J, with 12 bases in the middle. CDR3 length: 15 residues.

This clonotype was detected ten times or more. The chain couples TRBV7-2 to TRBJ2-4, with 7 bases that match TRBD1. The CDR3 has 13 residues. Germline V gene data show CDR1 as SGHTA and CDR2 as FQGNSA. V was pared by 3 bases and J by 7 bases, with 3 bases of the junction left unmatched. CDR3 nucleotide sequence: TGTGCCAGCAGCTTGGAGACAGGGAACATTCAGTACTTC. As protein: CASSLETGNIQYF.

In this sample, this clonotype turned up many times. V usage is TRBV4-3 and J usage is TRBJ2-7, with 10 bases lining up with TRBD1. This CDR3 is built from 14 residues. Losses at the gene ends were 3 bases for V and 3 bases for J; bases not matched to a gene: 2. Germline CDR1 reads LGHNA; CDR2 reads YSLEER. The CDR3 sequence is CASSHWTGGYEQYF. The CDR3 nucleotides are TGCGCCAGCAGCCATTGGACAGGGGGCTACGAGCAGTACTTC.

This clonotype was detected many times. The rearrangement uses TRBV24-1 and TRBJ1-2; D unclear. The germline V gene encodes CDR1 KGHDR and CDR2 SFDVKD. Trimming cost V 3 bases and J 6 bases, with 10 bases left between them. The CDR3 sequence is 13 residues long. The chain's CDR3 is CATSDIGRDGYTF. For the CDR3, the DNA is TGTGCCACCAGTGATATAGGACGGGATGGCTACACCTTC.

The table lists this clonotype with many counts. V gene TRBV4-3 combines with J gene TRBJ2-6, with D unresolved. This CDR3 is 16 amino acids long. CDR1 is LGHNA and CDR2 is YSLEER in the germline V gene. V shed 5 bases and J shed 0 bases, with 11 bases lying between them. In DNA, the CDR3 is TGCGCCAGCAGCTCAATGCGAGACTCTGGGGCCAACGTCCTGACTTTC. Translated, it gives CASSSMRDSGANVLTF.

This clonotype has a count of ten or more. This CDR3 is CANQRYAGTTDTQYF. CDR3 DNA sequence: TGTGCCAACCAACGGTACGCGGGGACCACAGATACGCAGTATTTT. V gene TRBV10-3 combines with J gene TRBJ2-3; D might be TRBD2 (6 bases). CDR1 and CDR2 from the germline V gene are ENHRY and SYGVKD. V dropped 10 bases and J dropped 2 bases, with 19 bases sitting between them. The CDR3 contains 15 residues.

This clonotype was recorded many times. The chain carries TRBV6-5 and TRBJ2-1; the D gene is possibly TRBD2 (6 bases). The germline V gene encodes CDR1 MNHEY and CDR2 SVGAGI. The CDR3 runs 18 residues. Deletions cut 2 bases from V and 0 bases from J, with 17 bases between. The CDR3 DNA reads TGTGCCAGCAGTTACGGAGGGCTAGCCAATCTCTCCTACAATGAGCAGTTCTTC. It encodes CASSYGGLANLSYNEQFF.

In this sample, this clonotype turned up many times. The CDR3 loop is CSATSPEVAGFRGNEQFF. CDR3 DNA sequence: TGCAGTGCTACCTCCCCGGAGGTAGCGGGATTTAGGGGCAATGAGCAGTTCTTC. The V gene is TRBV20-1, the J gene TRBJ2-1, with 8 bases aligning to TRBD2. Germline CDR1 is DFQATT and CDR2 is SNEGSKA (reference sequence). The CDR3 has 18 amino acids. The J segment lost 6 bases and the V segment lost 4 bases, leaving 20 bases of the junction unmatched.

The table lists this clonotype with many counts. This rearrangement joins TRBV5-1 to TRBJ1-1; D gene uncertain. The germline V gene encodes CDR1 SGHRS and CDR2 YFSETQ. CDR3 length: 13 amino acids. The V end lost 0 bases, the J end lost 2 bases, and 5 bases lay between the germline ends. The CDR3 reads CASSLDPNTEAFF. CDR3 nucleotide sequence: TGCGCCAGCAGCTTGGATCCTAACACTGAAGCTTTCTTT.

This clonotype came up many times. V gene TRBV10-3 combines with J gene TRBJ2-7; a possible D gene is TRBD2 (6 bases). Trimming stripped 9 bases from V and 3 bases from J, with 9 bases between. CDR1 and CDR2 (germline): ENHRY, SYGVKD. This CDR3 region has 11 residues. The CDR3 region is CAILEGYEQYF. In DNA, the CDR3 is TGTGCCATACTGGAGGGCTACGAGCAGTACTTC.

This clonotype was seen ten or more times. The chain has TRBV5-1 and TRBJ1-6, with no clear D. The CDR3 totals 14 residues. CDR1 and CDR2 (germline): SGHRS, YFSETQ. V gave up 1 base and J gave up 8 bases, with 10 bases separating them. CDR3 bases: TGCGCCAGCAGCTTGCAGAGGGCAGATTCACCCCTCCACTTT. Translation gives CASSLQRADSPLHF.

In this sample, this clonotype turned up many times. The chain employs TRBV7-6 and TRBJ2-2; a possible D gene is TRBD2 (6 bases). V lost 1 base and J 9 bases, leaving 12 bases between the germline ends. Germline CDR1 SGHVS, CDR2 FNYEAQ. The CDR3 has 14 residues. The CDR3 spells CASSLEWGDRELFF. The DNA for the CDR3 is TGTGCCAGCAGCTTAGAGTGGGGGGACCGGGAGCTGTTTTTT.

The chain employs TRBV4-3 and TRBJ2-1, with TRBD1 matching over 7 bases. The germline gives CDR1 LGHNA, CDR2 YSLEER. V lost 3 bases, J lost 5 bases, and 10 bases stayed unmatched. The CDR3 covers 16 residues. CDR3 region: CASSHITGEWNNEQFF. The CDR3 region has the DNA TGCGCCAGCAGCCATATCACAGGGGAGTGGAACAATGAGCAGTTCTTC.

This clonotype was detected many times. This chain uses TRBV5-1 with TRBJ1-6, with a weak D call TRBD1 (5 bases). CDR1 and CDR2 from the germline V gene are SGHRS and YFSETQ. This CDR3 has 13 amino acids. Trimming took 4 bases from V and 8 from J, leaving 10 bases between them. CDR3 residues: CASSPQGDSPLHF. The CDR3 nucleotides read TGCGCCAGCAGCCCTCAAGGGGATTCACCCCTCCACTTT.

This clonotype was observed at least ten times. The rearrangement uses TRBV5-1 and TRBJ2-7, with 12 nucleotides matching TRBD2. Germline CDR1 is SGHRS and CDR2 is YFSETQ. The CDR3 spans 16 residues. The junction had 3 bases not matched to a gene; V was cut back by 0 bases and J by 2 bases. CDR3 amino acids: CASSLVTSGSAYEQYF. In DNA, the CDR3 is TGCGCCAGCAGCTTGGTGACTAGCGGGAGTGCCTACGAGCAGTACTTC.

This clonotype has at least ten counts. The gene calls are TRBV20-1 and TRBJ1-5; TRBD1 matches at 8 bases. Per the germline V gene, CDR1 is DFQATT and CDR2 is SNEGSKA (reference sequence). This CDR3 contains 17 residues. The V gene end was trimmed by 1 base and the J gene end by 2 bases; junction bases not matched to a gene: 10. CDR3 residues: CSARGQGARGGNQPQHF. DNA of the CDR3: TGCAGTGCTAGAGGTCAGGGGGCACGGGGTGGCAATCAGCCCCAGCATTTT.